Following are 29 T cell receptor beta chains from one sample sequenced in a study of blood T cell repertoires in COVID-19. Measured with immunoSEQ multiplex PCR; TCRdb has only the in-frame clones, and not every one. The sample includes a few hundred thousand clones, about 84% of them seen just once. The sample consisted of peripheral blood. All receptors come from a human donor in a cohort sampled during active COVID-19.

This chain uses TRBV18 with TRBJ2-2; tentatively, D is TRBD2 (6 bases). V lost 0 bases, J lost 6 bases, and 14 bases lay in between. CDR3 length equals 16 residues. Germline V gene data show CDR1 as KGHSH and CDR2 as LQKENI. In DNA, the CDR3 is TGTGCCAGCTCACCACCACTAGCTCCGTCGGCCGGGGAGCTGTTTTTT. Translated: CASSPPLAPSAGELFF.

V and J are TRBV3-1 (or the pseudogene TRBV3-2) and TRBJ2-5; TRBD2 aligns across 12 bases. In germline, CDR1 is LGHDT, CDR2 YNNKEL (reference sequence). With V trimmed by 1 base and J by 3 bases, 9 bases remained unmatched. CDR3 length: 18 amino acids. CDR3 residues: CASSQVNLAGGLKETQYF. The CDR3 DNA reads as TGTGCCAGCAGCCAAGTAAATCTAGCGGGGGGGCTAAAAGAGACCCAGTACTTC.

The chain combines TRBV9 with TRBJ2-3; TRBD2 agrees at 10 bases. In germline, CDR1 is SGDLS, CDR2 YYNGEE. This CDR3 region has 17 residues. The ends lost 1 base at V and 5 bases at J; junction bases unmatched: 10. This CDR3 reads CASSVFSERGGKDTQYF. DNA for the CDR3: TGTGCCAGCAGCGTATTTTCGGAGCGGGGGGGAAAAGATACGCAGTATTTT.

The rearrangement joins TRBV6-2 or TRBV6-3 to TRBJ1-1, with D hard to call. Germline CDR1 and CDR2: MNHEY and SVGEGT. CDR3 length: 16 residues. The V gene lost 2 bases and the J gene lost 1 base, with 14 bases spanning the gap. The CDR3 is CASSYVAASQNTEAFF. As DNA, the CDR3 is TGTGCCAGCAGTTACGTAGCTGCCTCCCAGAACACTGAAGCTTTCTTT.

The V call is TRBV19, the J call TRBJ1-2, with unresolved D. CDR3 size: 13 residues. CDR1 and CDR2 (germline): LNHDA, SQIVND (reference sequence). V gave up 1 base and J gave up 8 bases, with 11 bases separating them. The CDR3 loop is CASSIGRSLGYTF. The CDR3 nucleotides are TGTGCCAGTAGTATAGGCCGCAGTTTGGGCTACACCTTC.

J is TRBJ1-2 and V is TRBV18; D gene ambiguous. There are 16 residues in the CDR3. Germline-derived CDR1 and CDR2 are KGHSH and LQKENI. V lost 3 bases and J lost 6, with 20 bases in between. The CDR3 region has the DNA TGTGCCAGCTCACCCCCTACCGGGAGCGGAAGCGATGGCTACACCTTC. Its protein is CASSPPTGSGSDGYTF.

The V and J genes are TRBV5-1 and TRBJ2-1, with 8 bases matching TRBD2. Germline CDR1 and CDR2: SGHRS and YFSETQ. Trimming at V came to 4 bases and at J to 7 bases, leaving 7 bases not matched to a gene. The CDR3 sequence is 14 residues long. DNA for the CDR3: TGCGCCAGCAGCGGGACTAGGAATTGGAATGAGCAGTTCTTC. Amino acid sequence: CASSGTRNWNEQFF.

The rearrangement uses TRBV6-6 and TRBJ2-2, with TRBD1 matching 7 bases. V lost 4 bases to trimming and J lost 5 bases; unmatched junction nucleotides: 7. The CDR3 spans 15 residues. In germline, CDR1 is MNHNY, CDR2 SVGAGI (reference sequence). The CDR3, as DNA: TGTGCCAGCAGTTCCAGGGGGATTGGGACCGGGGAGCTGTTTTTT. Protein: CASSSRGIGTGELFF.

This chain uses TRBV7-2 with TRBJ2-3; 11 bases are shared with TRBD2. CDR1 and CDR2 (germline): SGHTA, FQGNSA. The CDR3 is made up of 14 amino acids. Unmatched junction bases numbered 8, after V lost 4 bases and J lost 11 bases. Written as DNA, the CDR3 is TGTGCCAGCAGCTATAGCGGGGGGGCAGGGGGGCAGTATTTT. It is translated as CASSYSGGAGGQYF.

This clone was observed at least ten times. The chain recombines TRBV29-1 with TRBJ2-1, with D perhaps matching TRBD1 (6 bases). Trimming took 3 bases from V and 4 from J, leaving 7 bases between them. The CDR3 runs 12 residues. Germline CDR1 reads SQVTM; CDR2 reads ANQGSEA. DNA for the CDR3: TGCAGCGTTGACCAGGGGTACAATGAGCAGTTCTTC. Translation: CSVDQGYNEQFF.

The chain combines TRBV3-1 (or the pseudogene TRBV3-2) with TRBJ1-6, with TRBD1 matching 7 bases. Germline V gene data show CDR1 as LGHDT and CDR2 as YNNKEL (reference sequence). The CDR3 contains 17 residues. V dropped 4 bases and J dropped 7; count of bases not matched to a gene: 13. The CDR3 loop reads CASSLGDRGQRNSPLHF. The CDR3 coding sequence is TGTGCCAGCAGCCTAGGGGATAGGGGGCAGAGAAATTCACCCCTCCACTTT.

The table lists this clone with a few counts. The V gene is TRBV9, the J gene TRBJ2-7; D unclear. Per germline, CDR1 SGDLS and CDR2 YYNGEE. The CDR3 loop spans 14 amino acids. Trimming took 0 bases from V and 9 from J, leaving 16 bases between them. The CDR3 here is CASSVGLDVSRQYF. CDR3 coding DNA: TGTGCCAGCAGCGTAGGTCTAGACGTTAGTAGGCAGTACTTC.

The rearrangement uses TRBV6-4 and TRBJ1-1, with D perhaps matching TRBD1 (6 bases). This CDR3 contains 15 residues. Deletions cut 11 bases from V and 1 base from J, with 20 bases between. Germline values: CDR1 MRHNA, CDR2 SNTAGT. The CDR3 nucleotides read TGTGCCGGAACCACGCCGGACAGAACGAACACTGAAGCTTTCTTT. Protein sequence: CAGTTPDRTNTEAFF.

This sequence joins TRBV5-4 and TRBJ2-1; 8 positions match TRBD2. Unmatched junction bases numbered 3, after V lost 0 bases and J lost 1 base. Per the germline V gene, CDR1 is SGHNT and CDR2 is YYREEE (reference sequence). The CDR3 length is 16 residues. CDR3 sequence (DNA): TGTGCCAGCAGCTTGGCGGCTAGCGGGTCCTACAATGAGCAGTTCTTC. Encoded protein: CASSLAASGSYNEQFF.

The chain couples TRBV5-8 to TRBJ2-3; 15 bases line up with TRBD2. Germline trimming cut 2 bases from V and 5 bases from J; bases unmatched to any gene: 3. This CDR3 is 16 amino acids long. Germline CDR1 reads SGHTS; CDR2 reads YDEGEE. CDR3 DNA: TGTGCCAGCAGCTTCGGACTAGCGGGGGGGATAGATACGCAGTATTTT. This sequence encodes CASSFGLAGGIDTQYF.

V and J are TRBV30 and TRBJ1-6; no reliable D call. Germline V gives CDR1 GTSNPN, CDR2 SVGIG (reference sequence). V dropped 4 bases and J dropped 8 bases, with 12 bases sitting between them. This CDR3 has 13 residues. Here the CDR3 reads CAWNRVDDSPLHF. As DNA, the CDR3 is TGTGCCTGGAATCGGGTTGACGATTCACCCCTCCACTTT.

The V call is TRBV3-1 (or the pseudogene TRBV3-2), the J call TRBJ1-2; a weak D match, TRBD1 (5 bases). This CDR3 contains 17 residues. V was clipped by 4 bases and J by 1 base, with 19 bases between them. Germline CDR1 and CDR2: LGHDT and YNNKEL (reference sequence). In DNA, the CDR3 is TGTGCCAGCAGCCGAAATTGGAAGGGGCCTGATAACTATGGCTACACCTTC. It encodes CASSRNWKGPDNYGYTF.

V gene TRBV20-1 combines with J gene TRBJ2-7; weak D call: TRBD2 (5 bases). Germline V gives CDR1 DFQATT, CDR2 SNEGSKA (reference sequence). This CDR3 region has 11 residues. With 0 bases removed from V and 6 bases from J, the gap between germline ends came to 6 bases. For the CDR3, the DNA is TGCAGTGCTAGAGATGAGGGCGAGCAGTACTTC. Protein: CSARDEGEQYF.

This chain uses TRBV30 with TRBJ2-7; TRBD2 aligns across 7 bases. V shed 0 bases and J 9 bases; nucleotides not matched to a gene: 8. This CDR3 is built from 13 residues. Germline CDR1 GTSNPN, CDR2 SVGIG (reference sequence). For the CDR3, the DNA is TGTGCCTGGAGTGTACGAGGGACTACTAGGCAGTACTTC. It yields the protein CAWSVRGTTRQYF.

This clone was observed a few times. Other DNA sequences in the same sample also yield this CDR3. The gene calls are TRBV28 and TRBJ1-2, with 9 bases identical to TRBD1. The CDR3 extends over 14 amino acids. V shed 5 bases and J 2 bases; nucleotides not matched to a gene: 3. Germline assignment: CDR1 MDHEN and CDR2 SYDVKM. CDR3 residues: CASSLGQGNYGYTF. The CDR3 nucleotides read TGTGCCAGCAGTCTCGGACAGGGGAACTATGGCTACACCTTC.

V is TRBV10-3 and J is TRBJ1-5; maybe TRBD1 (6 bases). V lost 2 bases, J lost 0 bases, and 11 bases lay in between. Germline CDR1 is ENHRY and CDR2 is SYGVKD. This CDR3 has 16 amino acids. CDR3 in amino acids: CAISEGSQGSNQPQHF. The CDR3 DNA reads TGTGCCATCAGTGAGGGGTCACAGGGTAGCAATCAGCCCCAGCATTTT.

J is TRBJ1-5 and V is TRBV28; D is undetermined. Germline CDR1 reads MDHEN; CDR2 reads SYDVKM. CDR3 length: 12 amino acids. V gave up 4 bases and J gave up 5 bases, with 6 bases separating them. CDR3 bases: TGTGCCAGCAGTTGGGAGGATCAGCCCCAGCATTTT. Protein: CASSWEDQPQHF. The whole variable domain, filled in from reference TRBV28 and TRBJ1-5, reads DVKVTQSSRYLVKRTGEKVFLECVQDMDHENMFWYRQDPGLGLRLIYFSYDVKMKEKGDIPEGYSVSREKKERFSLILESASTNQTSMYLCASSWEDQPQHFGDGTRLSIL.

On this clone itself: Other DNA variants within this sample encode the same CDR3. The gene calls are TRBV2 and TRBJ1-5; 7 bases match TRBD1. V was clipped by 6 bases and J by 2 bases; unmatched bases: 4. CDR1 and CDR2 from the germline V gene are SNHLY and FYNNEI. The CDR3 loop spans 14 amino acids. The CDR3 reads CASSDRVGNQPQHF. For the CDR3, the DNA is TGTGCCAGCAGCGACAGGGTCGGCAATCAGCCCCAGCATTTT.

The chain has TRBV18 and TRBJ2-7; 8 bases map to TRBD1. V lost 6 bases and J lost 2; bases outside the gene matches: 9. Germline-derived CDR1 and CDR2 are KGHSH and LQKENI. The CDR3 covers 15 residues. CDR3 sequence (DNA): TGTGCCAGCTCTTACGGACAGGGCCAAACCTACGAGCAGTACTTC. Its translation: CASSYGQGQTYEQYF.

The rearrangement links TRBV24-1 to TRBJ1-6, with D uncertain. Trimming stripped 5 bases from V and 8 bases from J, with 9 bases between. Per the germline V gene, CDR1 is KGHDR and CDR2 is SFDVKD. This CDR3 region has 13 residues. The DNA of the CDR3 is TGTGCCACCAGTGCCCGGTCGGATTCACCCCTCCACTTT. This codes for CATSARSDSPLHF.

The chain combines TRBV15 with TRBJ1-2; D possibly corresponds to TRBD1 (6 bases). V was shortened by 3 bases and J by 8 bases, with 13 bases between the two germline ends. From germline, CDR1 is LNHNV and CDR2 YYDKDF (reference sequence). This CDR3 comprises 13 residues. DNA for the CDR3: TGTGCCACCAGCAGTTATGAGGGGGAAGGCTACACCTTC. Residues: CATSSYEGEGYTF.

The chain carries TRBV9 and TRBJ2-7; 8 nucleotides match TRBD1. The germline CDR1 and CDR2 sequences are SGDLS and YYNGEE. Unmatched junction bases numbered 6, after V lost 0 bases and J lost 10 bases. The CDR3 length is 13 residues. CDR3 protein: CASSVAGQGDQYF. Here the CDR3 DNA reads TGTGCCAGCAGCGTAGCCGGACAGGGCGATCAGTACTTC.

The V gene is TRBV15, the J gene TRBJ2-1; a possible D gene is TRBD2 (6 bases). The CDR3 runs 16 residues. Germline-derived CDR1 and CDR2 are LNHNV and YYDKDF (reference sequence). Between the trimmed V and J ends, which lost 0 bases and 8 bases, there was a span of 17 bases. The chain's CDR3 is CATSRDPGLGPYEQFF. CDR3 bases: TGTGCCACCAGCAGAGACCCGGGACTCGGCCCATATGAGCAGTTCTTC.

The V gene is TRBV11-2, the J gene TRBJ2-4; TRBD1 agrees at 7 bases. Per the germline V gene, CDR1 is SGHAT and CDR2 is FQNNGV. The CDR3 runs 16 residues. Trimming at V came to 2 bases and at J to 7 bases, leaving 11 bases not matched to a gene. CDR3 nucleotides: TGTGCCAGCAGCTTAAGTGTGGGACAGCCGGGGAACATTCAGTACTTC. It encodes CASSLSVGQPGNIQYF.